This T cell receptor beta chain was identified during a study of technical replicates of blood from four donors. Profiling relied on immunoSEQ multiplex PCR, and the TCRdb table lists in-frame clones only, not all of them. The sample consists of about 84,000 clones, 85% to 95% of them appearing once. The CDR3 extends over 16 amino acids. Germline assignment: CDR1 LNHDA and CDR2 SQIVND (reference sequence). The junction had 7 bases not matched to a gene; V was cut back by 3 bases and J by 4 bases. Sequences were obtained from T cells isolated from PBMCs. This chain joins TRBV19 and TRBJ2-1, with TRBD1 identical over 9 bases. The receptor was derived from a human donor in good health. The CDR3 DNA follows: TGTGCCAGTAGTATTATCGGGACAGGGTCATACAATGAGCAGTTCTTC. This gives the protein CASSIIGTGSYNEQFF.